This is a list of T cell receptor beta chains from one sample in a study of blood T cells in healthy people across ages. Using its own MiXCR run on the 5' RACE reads, TCRdb lists one record per CDR3 protein. This repertoire shows about 1.8 million distinct CDR3 sequences, about 49% found once; its top ten account for around 2.1%. The sequenced material came from blood. Every receptor here comes from a woman in her thirties or forties in good health. The CDR3 runs from the conserved cysteine through the conserved F or W. D genes are given only for firm matches. Expanded clones are given a class, and other clones once, few, many or no size at all.

16,TRBV16,.,TRBJ2-7,.,CASSQSGDSLDYEQYF,TGTGCCAGCAGCCAATCGGGTGACTCTTTAGACTACGAGCAGTACTTC
14,TRBV20-1,many,TRBJ2-7,TRBD1,CSASQGAGPYEQYF,TGCAGTGCTAGTCAGGGGGCAGGCCCCTACGAGCAGTACTTC
13,TRBV20-1,.,TRBJ1-5,.,CSARDSPYQPQHF,TGCAGTGCTAGAGATTCTCCGTATCAGCCCCAGCATTTT
14,TRBV29-1,few,TRBJ2-1,.,CSVGTGAAYNEQFF,TGCAGCGTTGGCACGGGGGCAGCCTACAATGAGCAGTTCTTC
16,TRBV5-1,once,TRBJ1-6,TRBD1,CASSLRQGAGNSPLHF,TGCGCCAGCAGCTTGCGACAGGGAGCAGGGAATTCACCCCTCCACTTT
16,TRBV28,few,TRBJ2-1,TRBD2,CASSQRTSGGYNEQFF,TGTGCCAGCAGTCAACGGACTAGCGGGGGGTACAATGAGCAGTTCTTC
18,TRBV13,few,TRBJ2-4,TRBD2,CASSLVPLAGRPKNIQYF,TGTGCCAGCAGCTTAGTCCCACTAGCGGGGAGGCCCAAAAACATTCAGTACTTC
12,TRBV4-1,.,TRBJ2-2,.,CASSQAPGELFF,TGCGCCAGCAGCCAAGCCCCCGGGGAGCTGTTTTTT
10,TRBV12-3/TRBV12-4,.,TRBJ1-4,.,CASIDRGVFF,TGTGCCAGCATCGACCGAGGGGTGTTTTTT
11,TRBV20-1,.,TRBJ2-3,.,CSAQLLNTQYF,TGCAGTGCCCAGCTCTTGAATACGCAGTATTTT
16,TRBV9,.,TRBJ2-5,TRBD1,CASGPGQGLNQETQYF,TGTGCCAGCGGCCCCGGACAGGGCCTAAACCAAGAGACCCAGTACTTC